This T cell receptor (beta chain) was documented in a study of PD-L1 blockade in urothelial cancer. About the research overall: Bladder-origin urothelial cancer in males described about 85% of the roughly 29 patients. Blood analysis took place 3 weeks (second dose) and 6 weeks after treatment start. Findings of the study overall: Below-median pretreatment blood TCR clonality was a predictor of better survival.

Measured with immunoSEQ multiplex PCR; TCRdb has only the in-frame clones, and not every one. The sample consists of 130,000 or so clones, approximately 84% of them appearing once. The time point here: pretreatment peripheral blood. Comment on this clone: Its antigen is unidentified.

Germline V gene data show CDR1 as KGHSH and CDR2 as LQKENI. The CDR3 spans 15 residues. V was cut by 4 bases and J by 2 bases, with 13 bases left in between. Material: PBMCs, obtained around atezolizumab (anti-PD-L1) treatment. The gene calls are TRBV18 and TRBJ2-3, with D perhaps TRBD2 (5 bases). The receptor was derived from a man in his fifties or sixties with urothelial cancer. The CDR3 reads CASSRGNRLTDTQYF. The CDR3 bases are TGTGCCAGCTCACGAGGGAACAGACTCACAGATACGCAGTATTTT.